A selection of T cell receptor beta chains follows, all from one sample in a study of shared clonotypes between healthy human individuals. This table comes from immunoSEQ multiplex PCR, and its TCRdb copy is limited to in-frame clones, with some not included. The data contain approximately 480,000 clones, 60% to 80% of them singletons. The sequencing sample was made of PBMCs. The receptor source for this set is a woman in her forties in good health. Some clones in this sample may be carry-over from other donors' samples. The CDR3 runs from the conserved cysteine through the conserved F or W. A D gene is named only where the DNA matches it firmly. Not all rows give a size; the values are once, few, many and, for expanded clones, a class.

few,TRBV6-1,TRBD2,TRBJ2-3,TGTGCCAGCAGTGTCCACGGGAGGAACGAGTACACAGATACGCAGTATTTT,CASSVHGRNEYTDTQYF
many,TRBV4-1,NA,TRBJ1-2,TGCGCCAGCAGCCAAGAGTTGTTTGTGGAGGGATTCCACTATGGCTACACCTTC,CASSQELFVEGFHYGYTF
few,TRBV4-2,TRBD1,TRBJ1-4,TGTGCCAGCAGCCCAGGGGGGGGAGACAGCTTTGAGATGTTTTTT,CASSPGGGDSFEMFF
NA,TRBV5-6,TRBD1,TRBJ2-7,TGTGCCAGCAGCTTGCCGGGCGACAGGGTTGTCGACGAGCAGTACTTC,CASSLPGDRVVDEQYF
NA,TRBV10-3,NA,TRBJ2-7,TGTGCCATCAGTGAGTCGATAGGGAGGGGGCTCCCCTCCTACGAGCAGTACTTC,CAISESIGRGLPSYEQYF
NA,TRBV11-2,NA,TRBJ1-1,TGTGCCAGCAGCCCCGACGGGACCTACACTGAAGCTTTCTTT,CASSPDGTYTEAFF
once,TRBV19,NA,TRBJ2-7,TGTGCCAGTAGTTCCAACGGGGACCGAGCTTATATGCAGTACTTC,CASSSNGDRAYMQYF
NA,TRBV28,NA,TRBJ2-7,TGTGCCAGCACCCAACCCCCTCCCTACGAGCAGTACTTC,CASTQPPPYEQYF
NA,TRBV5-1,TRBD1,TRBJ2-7,TGCGCCAGCAGCTTGGGGGTAGGACAGGCCTACGAGCAGTACTTC,CASSLGVGQAYEQYF
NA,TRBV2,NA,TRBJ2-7,TGTGCCAGCACCGGGGGCAGGGACTACGAGCAGTACTTC,CASTGGRDYEQYF
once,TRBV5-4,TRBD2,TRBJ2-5,TGTGCCAGCAGTTCTGGGACGTCGGGGGGGGAGACCCAGTACTTC,CASSSGTSGGETQYF
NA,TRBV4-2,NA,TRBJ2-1,TGTGCCAGCAGCCAAGCGCCGGAAGGTGAGCAGTTCTTC,CASSQAPEGEQFF
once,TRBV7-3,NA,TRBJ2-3,TGTGCCAGCAGCTTATTTGGGAGGGGACAAGGGGATACGCAGTATTTT,CASSLFGRGQGDTQYF
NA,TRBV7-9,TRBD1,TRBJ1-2,TGTGCCAGCAGCCCGGGACAGCACTATGGCTACACCTTC,CASSPGQHYGYTF
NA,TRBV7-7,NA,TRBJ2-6,TGTGCCAGCAGCCACTCTCGGGGGCCTGGGGCCAACGTCCTGACTTTC,CASSHSRGPGANVLTF
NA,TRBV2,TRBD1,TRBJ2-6,TGTGCCAGCAGTGAAACAGGGGGCCATGGGGCCAACGTCCTGACTTTC,CASSETGGHGANVLTF
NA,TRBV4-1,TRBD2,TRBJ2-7,TGCGCCAGCAGCCAGCCGGGACTAGACTACGAGCAGTACTTC,CASSQPGLDYEQYF
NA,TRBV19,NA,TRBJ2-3,TGTGCCAGTAGTCCCATAATCAGGTCAGATACGCAGTATTTT,CASSPIIRSDTQYF
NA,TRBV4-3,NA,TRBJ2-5,TGCGCCAGCAGCCAAGTTGTCCACGCTCAAGAGACCCAGTACTTC,CASSQVVHAQETQYF
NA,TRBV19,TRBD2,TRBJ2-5,TGTGCCAGCGGATCTAGCGGGGGAGGGCAAGAGACCCAGTACTTC,CASGSSGGGQETQYF
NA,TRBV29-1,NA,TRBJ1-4,TGCAGCGCGCACTGGCAGGGTGAAAAACTGTTTTTT,CSAHWQGEKLFF
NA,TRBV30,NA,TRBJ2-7,TGTGCCCTAGCTGGGTCCTACGAGCAGTACTTC,CALAGSYEQYF
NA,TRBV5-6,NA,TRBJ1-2,TGTGCCAGCAGCGGTTGGGGGAACACCTATGGCTACACCTTC,CASSGWGNTYGYTF
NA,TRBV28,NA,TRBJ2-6,TGTGCCAGCAGTTTATTTCTAGGGTCTGGGGCCAACGTCCTGACTTTC,CASSLFLGSGANVLTF
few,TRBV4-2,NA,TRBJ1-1,TGTGCCAGCAGCCAAGAGGCGTACACTGAAGCTTTCTTT,CASSQEAYTEAFF
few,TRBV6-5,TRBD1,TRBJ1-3,TGTGCCAGCAGTTGGGACAGGGCTTCTGGAAACACCATATATTTT,CASSWDRASGNTIYF
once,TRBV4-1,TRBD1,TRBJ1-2,TGCGCCAGCAGCCACTCCCCTTTCGACAGGGCATCGGGCTACACCTTC,CASSHSPFDRASGYTF
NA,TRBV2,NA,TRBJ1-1,TGTGCCAGCAGTGAAAGGAGGAACACTGAAGCTTTCTTT,CASSERRNTEAFF
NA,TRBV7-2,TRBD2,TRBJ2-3,TGTGCCAGCAGCTTAACGAGCGGGGCTCCAGATACGCAGTATTTT,CASSLTSGAPDTQYF
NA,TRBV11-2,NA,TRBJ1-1,TGTGCCAGCAGCTTCGACAGTCGGACTGAAGCTTTCTTT,CASSFDSRTEAFF
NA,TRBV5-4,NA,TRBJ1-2,TGTGCCAGCAGCTTTAACCCCACCCGAGCTCTCAACTATGGCTACACCTTC,CASSFNPTRALNYGYTF
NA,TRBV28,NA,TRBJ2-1,TGTGCCAGCAACCTTGCCTACAATGAGCAGTTCTTC,CASNLAYNEQFF
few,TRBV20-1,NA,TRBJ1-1,TGCAGTGCTAGAGGGAACACTGAAGCTTTCTTT,CSARGNTEAFF
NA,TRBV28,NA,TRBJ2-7,TGTGCCAGCAGTTTATGGGACCGATCCTACGAGCAGTACTTC,CASSLWDRSYEQYF
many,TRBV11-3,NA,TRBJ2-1,TGTGCCAGCAGCCTAGGGGGGGAGACCTACAATGAGCAGTTCTTC,CASSLGGETYNEQFF
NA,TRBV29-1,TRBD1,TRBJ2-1,TGCAGCGTAGTCCGGGACAGGGGATACAATGAGCAGTTCTTC,CSVVRDRGYNEQFF
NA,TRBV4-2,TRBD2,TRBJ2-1,TGTGCCAGCAGCCAAGATCGGGGGGGTAGGGAGCAGTTCTTC,CASSQDRGGREQFF
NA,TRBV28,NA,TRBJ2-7,TGTGCCAGCAGTCCGCCGGGACTGAGGAGCTCCTACGAGCAGTACTTC,CASSPPGLRSSYEQYF
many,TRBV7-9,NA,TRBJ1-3,TGTGCCAGCAGCGCCTCAGAATTCTCTGGAAACACCATATATTTT,CASSASEFSGNTIYF
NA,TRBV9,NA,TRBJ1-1,TGTGCCAGCAGCGTAGCGGGACAAGGGGACAACACTGAAGCTTTCTTT,CASSVAGQGDNTEAFF
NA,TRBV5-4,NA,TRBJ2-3,TGTGCCAGCAGCTTAGACTATTCTAGCACAGATACGCAGTATTTT,CASSLDYSSTDTQYF
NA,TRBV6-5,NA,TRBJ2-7,TGTGCCAGCAGTTACAACGGGGCCAGCATCCTATTCGAGCAGTACTTC,CASSYNGASILFEQYF
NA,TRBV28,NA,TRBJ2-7,TGTGCCAGCAGTTTAGGGGGGACTGGGGCCTACGAGCAGTACTTC,CASSLGGTGAYEQYF
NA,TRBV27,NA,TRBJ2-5,TGTGCCACCAGGGGACCCGTGTACCAAGAGACCCAGTACTTC,CATRGPVYQETQYF
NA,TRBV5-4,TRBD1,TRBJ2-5,TGTGCCAGCAGCTTGGAACAGGGGGGAGAGACCCAGTACTTC,CASSLEQGGETQYF
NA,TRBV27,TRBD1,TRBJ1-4,TGTGCCAGCAGCGGAACCGGGACAGGGCTCGAAAAACTGTTTTTT,CASSGTGTGLEKLFF
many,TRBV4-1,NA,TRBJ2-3,TGCGCCAGCAGCCAAGGACGGAGAACAGATACGCAGTATTTT,CASSQGRRTDTQYF
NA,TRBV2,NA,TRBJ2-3,TGTGCCAGCAATCGGGAGAGGGGCACAGATACGCAGTATTTT,CASNRERGTDTQYF
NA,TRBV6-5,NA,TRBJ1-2,TGTGCCAGCAGTTCCTTCCCGACAGGAGCTAACTATGGCTACACCTTC,CASSSFPTGANYGYTF
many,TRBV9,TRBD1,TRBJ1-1,TGTGCCAGCAGCGTAGAGACAGGGCCCACTGAAGCTTTCTTT,CASSVETGPTEAFF
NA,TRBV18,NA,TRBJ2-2,TGTGCCGGCTCACCTGGACAGACGAACACCGGGGAGCTGTTTTTT,CAGSPGQTNTGELFF
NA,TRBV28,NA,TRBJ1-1,TGTGCCAGCAGGCTTCCCCAGGGCTCGGCAACTGAAGCTTTCTTT,CASRLPQGSATEAFF
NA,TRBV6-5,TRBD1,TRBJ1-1,TGTGCCAGCAGTTACGGGGACAGGGGTCTCTCTGAAGCTTTCTTT,CASSYGDRGLSEAFF
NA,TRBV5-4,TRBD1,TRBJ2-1,TGTGCCAGCAGCGGCGCCGGACAGGGCTACAATGAGCAGTTCTTC,CASSGAGQGYNEQFF
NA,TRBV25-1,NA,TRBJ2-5,TGTGCCAGCAGTGGCCCAGGAGAGACCCAGTACTTC,CASSGPGETQYF
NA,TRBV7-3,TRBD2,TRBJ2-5,TGTGCCAGCAGCCCCCAGGGACTAGCGGGAGGGGTTGGGGAGACCCAGTACTTC,CASSPQGLAGGVGETQYF
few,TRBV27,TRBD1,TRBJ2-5,TGTGCCAGCAGTTCCCTCGGACAGGGAGAAAAAGAGACCCAGTACTTC,CASSSLGQGEKETQYF
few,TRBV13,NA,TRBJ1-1,TGTGCCAGCAGCTTTCAAGAGAACACTGAAGCTTTCTTT,CASSFQENTEAFF